The text below deals with one T cell receptor beta chain. Repertoires were generated with immunoSEQ multiplex PCR, while TCRdb's copy carries only in-frame clones and drops some. The sample carries over 800,000 clones, 80% to 95% recorded once. Naive CD8 cells, CD45RO-negative and positively selected for CCR7, excluded terminally differentiated effector memory CD45RA+ cells. The data derive from a study of shared clonotypes between healthy human individuals. Input material: naive CD8+ T cells sorted from blood. The source of this sequence is a man in his thirties or forties in good health.

The CDR3, as DNA: TGTGCCAGCAGTTACTCTGGCGCCGCCGCCTACGAGCAGTACTTC. As protein: CASSYSGAAAYEQYF. The chain joins TRBV6-5 to TRBJ2-7; D is unclear. The CDR3 runs 15 residues. V shed 0 bases and J shed 2 bases, with 11 bases lying between them. The germline V gene encodes CDR1 MNHEY and CDR2 SVGAGI.